Sequencing of this T cell receptor (beta chain) was carried out in a study of blood T cell repertoires in COVID-19. At the level of the study: Acute-phase and convalescent COVID-19 samples originated in the United States, Italy and Spain. In each case, the material was cDNA or gDNA derived from T cells, B-cell-depleted T cells, or PBMCs.

Germline V CDR1 and CDR2: MGHRA, YSYEKL. The CDR3 length is 14 residues. The V gene end was trimmed by 0 bases and the J gene end by 11 bases; junction bases not matched to a gene: 7. Study processing details: Reference gene primer amplification gave estimated nucleated cell counts. Clones were sequenced by immunoSEQ multiplex PCR, and TCRdb holds only the in-frame ones, with some missing. The V and J calls and clone size are taken from that table; D and trimming were inferred from the DNA. The table lists about 180,000 clones, approximately 89% of them singletons. V gene TRBV4-1 combines with J gene TRBJ1-5; 7 bases align to TRBD1. This receptor was taken from a woman aged 25 to 39 with acute or convalescent COVID-19. Sequencing was done on a sample of peripheral blood. The CDR3 is CASSQDEDRRAQHF. The CDR3 coding sequence is TGCGCCAGCAGCCAAGATGAGGACAGGCGGGCCCAGCATTTT.